This TCR beta chain is from a study of blood T cell repertoires in COVID-19. Germline V lookup: CDR1 SGDLS, CDR2 YYNGEE. After removal of 4 bases from V and 3 bases from J, the junction contained 10 bases not matched to a gene. The CDR3 runs 18 residues. Sequencing used immunoSEQ multiplex PCR; TCRdb keeps in-frame clones, though not all of them. The table records 55,000 to 75,000 clones, 80% of them present only once. The V and J genes are TRBV9 and TRBJ2-1; 13 bases fit TRBD2. This receptor was obtained from a man aged 65 to 79 who had recovered from COVID-19. Sequenced: peripheral blood. The CDR3 sequence: CASSPPTSGGAFYNEQFF. In DNA, the CDR3 is TGTGCCAGCAGCCCCCCCACTAGCGGGGGGGCCTTCTACAATGAGCAGTTCTTC.